This T cell receptor (beta chain) was profiled in a study of shared clonotypes between healthy human individuals. Clones were sequenced by immunoSEQ multiplex PCR, and TCRdb holds only the in-frame ones, with some missing. The sample includes approximately 240,000 clones, 65% of them seen just once. In its sample, this clone was seen a few times. Trimming removed 2 bases from V and 4 bases from J; junction bases left unmatched: 3. CDR1 is SNHLY and CDR2 is FYNNEI in the germline V gene. The length of the CDR3 is 16 residues. The gene calls are TRBV2 and TRBJ2-2; 11 nucleotides match TRBD2. What was sequenced was memory CD4+ T cells sorted from blood. Subset: CD45RA-negative fraction. This clonotype originated in a man aged 30-40 years in good health. The CDR3 reads CASSETSGSITGELFF. The CDR3 DNA sequence: TGTGCCAGCAGTGAAACTAGCGGGAGTATCACCGGGGAGCTGTTTTTT.